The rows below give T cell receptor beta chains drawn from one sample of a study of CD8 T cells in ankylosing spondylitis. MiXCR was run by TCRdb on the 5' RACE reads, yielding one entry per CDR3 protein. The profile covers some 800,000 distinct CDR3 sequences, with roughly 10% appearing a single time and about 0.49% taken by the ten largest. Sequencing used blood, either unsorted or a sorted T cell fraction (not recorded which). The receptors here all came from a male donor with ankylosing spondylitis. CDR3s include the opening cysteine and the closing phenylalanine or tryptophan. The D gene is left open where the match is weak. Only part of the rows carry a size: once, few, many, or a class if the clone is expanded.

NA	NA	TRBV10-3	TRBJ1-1	TGTGCCATCAGTGAGTCGGTCCCAAACAGTGGAACTGAAGCTTTCTTT	CAISESVPNSGTEAFF
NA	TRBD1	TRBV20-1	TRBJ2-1	TGCAGTGCTAGAAATACAGGGACAGGGGGCTTGGAATATGAGCAGTTCTTC	CSARNTGTGGLEYEQFF
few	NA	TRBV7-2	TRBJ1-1	TGTGCCAGCAGTGCCACAGCTGGTGGAGGTGCTTTCTTT	CASSATAGGGAFF
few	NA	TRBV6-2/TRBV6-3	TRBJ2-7	TGTGCCAGCAGTTATAGGCGGGGTCTCGGCGGCGAGCAGTACTTC	CASSYRRGLGGEQYF
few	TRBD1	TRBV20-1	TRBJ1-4	TGCAGTGCTAGGGACAGGGTCGGGGATGAAAAACTGTTTTTT	CSARDRVGDEKLFF
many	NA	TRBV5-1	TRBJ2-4	TGCGCCAGCAGCTTGGAACCCGCCTGGGGCAACATTCAGTACTTC	CASSLEPAWGNIQYF
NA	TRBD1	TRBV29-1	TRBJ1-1	TGCAGTGTGACAGGGAGGTACACTGAAGCTTTCTTT	CSVTGRYTEAFF
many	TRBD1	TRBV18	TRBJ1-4	TGTGCCAGCTCACCAGACAGGGATGAAAAACTGTTTTTT	CASSPDRDEKLFF
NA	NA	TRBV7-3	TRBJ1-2	TGTGCCAGCAGCTTTCAAGGGGGACCGTACTATGGCTACACCTTC	CASSFQGGPYYGYTF
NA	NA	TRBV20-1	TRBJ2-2	TGCAGTGCTAGTCGGCAGGCCGCCACCGGGGAGCTGTTTTTT	CSASRQAATGELFF
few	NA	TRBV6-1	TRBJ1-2	TGTGCCAGCAGGCAACCGGGCTACACCTTC	CASRQPGYTF
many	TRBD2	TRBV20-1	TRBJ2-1	TGCAGTGCTAGAGATGTCCTAGCGGGATCCAACCAGGAGCAGTTCTTC	CSARDVLAGSNQEQFF
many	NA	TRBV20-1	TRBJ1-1	TGCAGTGCTAGAAGAGGGAGCCCGAACACTGAAGCTTTCTTT	CSARRGSPNTEAFF
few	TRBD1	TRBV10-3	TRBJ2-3	TGTGCACTAGGGGGACAGGGGTCAGATACGCAGTATTTT	CALGGQGSDTQYF
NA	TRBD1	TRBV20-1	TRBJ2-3	TGCAGTGCCCGTAGGGGACAGGGGGTAGATACGCAGTATTTT	CSARRGQGVDTQYF
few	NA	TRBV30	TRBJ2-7	TGTGCCTGGAGTGTAACCGCCTACGAGCAGTACTTC	CAWSVTAYEQYF
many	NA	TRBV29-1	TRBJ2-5	TGCAGCGTTGCCAGCGCAGAGACCCAGTACTTC	CSVASAETQYF
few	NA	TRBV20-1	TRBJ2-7	TGCAGTGCCACCGACAGGAGGGGTATTTTCTACGAGCAGTACTTC	CSATDRRGIFYEQYF
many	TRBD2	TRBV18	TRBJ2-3	TGTGCCAGCAGCCCTAGCGGGCTCACAGATACGCAGTATTTT	CASSPSGLTDTQYF
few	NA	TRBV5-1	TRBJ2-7	TGCGCCAGCAGCTTGGCTGGTACAACCGAGCAGTACTTC	CASSLAGTTEQYF
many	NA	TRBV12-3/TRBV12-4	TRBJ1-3	TGTGCCAGCAGTTTATTTGGGAACTCTGGAAACACCATATATTTT	CASSLFGNSGNTIYF
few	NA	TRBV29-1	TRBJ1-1	TGCAGCGTTGGGGAGGGTGTTGGAACTGAAGCTTTCTTT	CSVGEGVGTEAFF
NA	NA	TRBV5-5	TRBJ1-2	TGTGCCAGCAGCTTGGAGGGACATAACTATGGCTACACCTTC	CASSLEGHNYGYTF
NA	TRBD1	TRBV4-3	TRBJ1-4	TGCGCCAGCAGCCAAGAATTGCCGACAGGGATTAATGAAAAACTGTTTTTT	CASSQELPTGINEKLFF
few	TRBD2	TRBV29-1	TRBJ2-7	TGCAGCGTCACGGGACTAATGATGTACGAGCAGTACTTC	CSVTGLMMYEQYF
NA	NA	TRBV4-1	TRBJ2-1	TGTGCCAGCAGCCCCGGACTGTATAACAATGAGCAGTTCTTC	CASSPGLYNNEQFF
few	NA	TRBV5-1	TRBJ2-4	TGCGCCAGCAGCTTTAACGGAGCCAAAAACATTCAGTACTTC	CASSFNGAKNIQYF
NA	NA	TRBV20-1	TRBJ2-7	TGCAGTGCTAGAGCTGGCGGGGGCTACTACGAGCAGTACTTC	CSARAGGGYYEQYF
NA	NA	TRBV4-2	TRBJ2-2	TGTGCCAGCAGCCAAGGGGGACACTACACCGGGGAGCTGTTTTTT	CASSQGGHYTGELFF
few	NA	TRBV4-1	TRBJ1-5	TGCGCCAGCAGCCAACCCCTGGTCTCTCAGCCCCAGCATTTT	CASSQPLVSQPQHF
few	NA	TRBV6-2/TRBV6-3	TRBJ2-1	TGTGCCAGCAGCGAGGTCATCAATGAGCAGTTCTTC	CASSEVINEQFF
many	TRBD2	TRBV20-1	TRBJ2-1	TGCAGTGCTTTCGGACTAGCGGGAGGCAATGAGCAGTTCTTC	CSAFGLAGGNEQFF
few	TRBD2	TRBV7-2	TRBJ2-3	TGTGCCAGCAGGAGTGGGGGGGCAGATACGCAGTATTTT	CASRSGGADTQYF
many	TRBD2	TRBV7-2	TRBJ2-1	TGTGCCAGCAGCAGGCTAGCGGGTGCCTACAATGAGCAGTTCTTC	CASSRLAGAYNEQFF
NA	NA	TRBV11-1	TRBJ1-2	TGTGCCAGCAGCCCGATGGGCCGATTGGGCTACACCTTC	CASSPMGRLGYTF
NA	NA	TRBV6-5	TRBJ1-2	TGTGCCAGCACTTCCACCACAGGGATCATTGCGGAAGGCTACACCTTC	CASTSTTGIIAEGYTF
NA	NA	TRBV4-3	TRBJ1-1	TGCGCCAGCAGCCAAGATCTTACGGAGGGCACTGAAGCTTTCTTT	CASSQDLTEGTEAFF
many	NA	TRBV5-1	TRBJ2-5	TGTGCCAGCAGCCTAGAATGGGAGACCCAGTACTTC	CASSLEWETQYF
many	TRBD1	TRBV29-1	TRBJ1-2	TGCAGCGCCGGGACAGAGTATGGCTACACCTTC	CSAGTEYGYTF
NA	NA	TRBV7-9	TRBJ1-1	TGTGCCAGCAGCTTAAAGGGTACGGTGGCCACTGAAGCTTTCTTT	CASSLKGTVATEAFF
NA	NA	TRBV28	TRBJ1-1	TGTGCCAGCAGTTTACCCGGACGGGTCACTGAAGCTTTCTTT	CASSLPGRVTEAFF
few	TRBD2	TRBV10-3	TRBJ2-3	TGTGCCATCAGGTCACTAGCGGGGGGAACCACAGATACGCAGTATTTT	CAIRSLAGGTTDTQYF
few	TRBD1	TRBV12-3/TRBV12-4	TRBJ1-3	TGTGCCAGCAGAAATTCGGACAGGGGAGGAAACACCATATATTTT	CASRNSDRGGNTIYF
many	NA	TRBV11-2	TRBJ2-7	TGTGCCAGCAGCCCGGTGGGGACCTACGAGCAGTACTTC	CASSPVGTYEQYF
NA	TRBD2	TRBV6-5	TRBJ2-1	TGTGCCAGCAGTTACGGGGCGGGAGGGCCGGACAATGAGCAGTTCTTC	CASSYGAGGPDNEQFF
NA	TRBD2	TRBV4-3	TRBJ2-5	TGCGCCAGCAGCCAAGGATCGCCGGGAGGGACCCAGTACTTC	CASSQGSPGGTQYF
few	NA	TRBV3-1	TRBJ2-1	TGTGCCAGCAGCCAACAGGGTATAAATGAGCAGTTCTTC	CASSQQGINEQFF
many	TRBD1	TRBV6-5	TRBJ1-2	TGTGCCAGCAGTTCTCCCGGGACAGGGAACTATGGCTACACCTTC	CASSSPGTGNYGYTF
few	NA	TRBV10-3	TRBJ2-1	TGTGCCATCAGTGAGTGGGGGGCGCGTTACAATGAGCAGTTCTTC	CAISEWGARYNEQFF
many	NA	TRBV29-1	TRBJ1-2	TGCAGCGTTGAGGTCAGCTCCTATGGCTACACCTTC	CSVEVSSYGYTF
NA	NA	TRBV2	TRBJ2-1	TGTGCCAGCAGTGAGGGTTTTAGCTCCTACAATGAGCAGTTCTTC	CASSEGFSSYNEQFF
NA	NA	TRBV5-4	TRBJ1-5	TGTGCCAGCAGCTTGTGGGGGCGCGGTCAGCCCCAGCATTTT	CASSLWGRGQPQHF
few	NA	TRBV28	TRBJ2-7	TGTGCCAGTGGGGTCAAAATCCACTACGAGCAGTACTTC	CASGVKIHYEQYF